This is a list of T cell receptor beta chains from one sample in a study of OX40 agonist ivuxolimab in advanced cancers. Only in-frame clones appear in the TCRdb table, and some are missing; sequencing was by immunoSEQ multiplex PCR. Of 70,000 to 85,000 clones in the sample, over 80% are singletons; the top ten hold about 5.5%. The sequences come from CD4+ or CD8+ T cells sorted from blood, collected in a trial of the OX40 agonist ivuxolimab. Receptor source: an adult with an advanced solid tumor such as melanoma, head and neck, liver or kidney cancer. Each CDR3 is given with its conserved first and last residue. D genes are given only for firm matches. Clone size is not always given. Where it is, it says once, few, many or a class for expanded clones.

TGTGCCAGCAGCTTGACAGGGGGAAATCAGCCCCAGCATTTT	CASSLTGGNQPQHF	TRBV5-5	TRBJ1-5	-	TRBD1
TGTGCCAGCAGCGTAGATTGGTCTAGCGAACGCGAGCAGTACTTC	CASSVDWSSEREQYF	TRBV9	TRBJ2-7	-	-
TGCGCCAGCAGCTTGAATCGGGACAGCGGAGGCTACGAGCAGTACTTC	CASSLNRDSGGYEQYF	TRBV5-1	TRBJ2-7	-	TRBD1
TGTGCCAGCAGCTCGAGGGGGGGGTTGCAAAGCTTGGAGACCCAGTACTTC	CASSSRGGLQSLETQYF	TRBV7-9	TRBJ2-5	-	-
TGTGCCAGCAGCCTGGGACTAGCGGGAAGGGAGCAGTTCTTC	CASSLGLAGREQFF	TRBV12-1	TRBJ2-1	-	-
TGTGCCAGCAGCTTAATGGGTCACGGGGGAGGCTACACCTTC	CASSLMGHGGGYTF	TRBV7-3	TRBJ1-2	-	-
TGTGCCAGCAGTTACTCTTTTTTAAGTCCCTCCTACGAGCAGTACTTC	CASSYSFLSPSYEQYF	TRBV6-5	TRBJ2-7	-	-
TGTGCCAGCAGCTCGCCGGACAGGAACACCGGGGAGCTGTTTTTT	CASSSPDRNTGELFF	TRBV5-4	TRBJ2-2	-	-
TGTGCCAGCAGTTTAGGCGGAGATACGCAGTATTTT	CASSLGGDTQYF	TRBV27	TRBJ2-3	-	-
TGTGCCAGCAGTTTCCGAGCGGGAGCGGGCGATGAGCAGTTCTTC	CASSFRAGAGDEQFF	TRBV13	TRBJ2-1	-	TRBD2
TGTGCCAGCTCACTATCAGGGGCCGGCAATCAGCCCCAGCATTTT	CASSLSGAGNQPQHF	TRBV18	TRBJ1-5	once	-
TGCGCCAGCAGCTTGGGCGGTGAAGCTTTCTTT	CASSLGGEAFF	TRBV5-1	TRBJ1-1	once	-
TGTGCCAGCAGCTTGACAGGCGATGAGACCCAGTACTTC	CASSLTGDETQYF	TRBV7-2	TRBJ2-5	-	-
TGTGCCAGCAGGCGGACTAGCGGGTACAATGAGCAGTTCTTC	CASRRTSGYNEQFF	TRBV2	TRBJ2-1	-	TRBD2